A selection of T cell receptor beta chains follows, all from one sample in a study of vaccination and CD4 T cells after COVID-19. TCRdb reprocessed the PCR reads via MiXCR and lists one record per CDR3 protein. Of 10,000 or so distinct CDR3 sequences in the sample, approximately 70% were seen once. Their antigen targets remain unknown. The sequencing input was CD4+ T cells from blood, cultured in vitro. These receptors came from a human donor who had recovered from COVID-19. The CDR3 runs from the conserved cysteine through the conserved F or W. Each record gives: D gene, clone size, J gene, V gene, CDR3 protein, CDR3 DNA. A D gene is named only where the DNA matches it firmly. Only some rows state a clone size, as once, few, many or a class for expanded clones.

D gene: .; clone size: .; J gene: TRBJ1-1; V gene: TRBV28; CDR3 protein: CASTAPPRTEAFF; CDR3 DNA: TGTGCCAGCACCGCGCCGCCGAGGACTGAAGCTTTCTTT
D gene: .; clone size: .; J gene: TRBJ1-1; V gene: TRBV28; CDR3 protein: CASSLNVGVNTEAFF; CDR3 DNA: TGTGCCAGCAGTTTAAACGTAGGGGTTAACACTGAAGCTTTCTTT
D gene: TRBD1; clone size: .; J gene: TRBJ1-2; V gene: TRBV6-2/TRBV6-3; CDR3 protein: CASSRQGEIGGYTF; CDR3 DNA: TGTGCCAGCAGCCGACAGGGAGAAATTGGTGGCTACACCTTC
D gene: TRBD1; clone size: .; J gene: TRBJ1-5; V gene: TRBV15; CDR3 protein: CATSRTGFQPQHF; CDR3 DNA: TGTGCCACCAGCAGGACAGGGTTCCAGCCCCAGCATTTT
D gene: .; clone size: .; J gene: TRBJ1-5; V gene: TRBV12-3/TRBV12-4; CDR3 protein: CASSLEGGGNQPQHF; CDR3 DNA: TGTGCCAGCAGTTTGGAGGGTGGAGGCAATCAGCCCCAGCATTTT
D gene: .; clone size: .; J gene: TRBJ2-5; V gene: TRBV6-1; CDR3 protein: CASRHLLAQYF; CDR3 DNA: TGTGCCAGCAGGCACCTGCTGGCCCAGTACTTC
D gene: .; clone size: .; J gene: TRBJ2-7; V gene: TRBV7-2; CDR3 protein: CASSLGNTGAYEQYF; CDR3 DNA: TGTGCCAGCAGCTTAGGAAATACGGGGGCCTACGAGCAGTACTTC
D gene: .; clone size: .; J gene: TRBJ1-1; V gene: TRBV20-1; CDR3 protein: CSARAIHTEAFF; CDR3 DNA: TGCAGTGCTAGAGCAATCCACACTGAAGCTTTCTTT
D gene: .; clone size: .; J gene: TRBJ2-7; V gene: TRBV5-6; CDR3 protein: CASSSTKGSPYEQYF; CDR3 DNA: TGTGCCAGCAGCTCTACAAAGGGATCCCCCTACGAGCAGTACTTC
D gene: .; clone size: .; J gene: TRBJ1-1; V gene: TRBV6-4; CDR3 protein: CASSEEGGKLTEAFF; CDR3 DNA: TGTGCCAGCAGTGAGGAGGGAGGTAAGCTCACTGAAGCTTTCTTT
D gene: .; clone size: .; J gene: TRBJ1-1; V gene: TRBV19; CDR3 protein: CASSIGGNTEAFF; CDR3 DNA: TGTGCCAGTAGTATCGGGGGGAACACTGAAGCTTTCTTT
D gene: .; clone size: .; J gene: TRBJ2-5; V gene: TRBV28; CDR3 protein: CASSGYGTAQETQYF; CDR3 DNA: TGTGCCAGCAGTGGCTACGGGACTGCCCAAGAGACCCAGTACTTC
D gene: .; clone size: .; J gene: TRBJ2-3; V gene: TRBV20-1; CDR3 protein: CSAIRDTDTQYF; CDR3 DNA: TGCAGTGCAATACGGGACACAGATACGCAGTATTTT
D gene: .; clone size: .; J gene: TRBJ2-2; V gene: TRBV10-3; CDR3 protein: CASLRTANTGELFF; CDR3 DNA: TGTGCCAGCTTAAGGACGGCGAACACCGGGGAGCTGTTTTTT
D gene: .; clone size: .; J gene: TRBJ2-6; V gene: TRBV27; CDR3 protein: CASGPWVQSSGANVLTF; CDR3 DNA: TGTGCCAGCGGCCCGTGGGTCCAAAGCTCTGGGGCCAACGTCCTGACTTTC
D gene: .; clone size: large; J gene: TRBJ1-5; V gene: TRBV2; CDR3 protein: CASNEGNSQPQHF; CDR3 DNA: TGTGCCAGCAACGAGGGGAATAGTCAGCCCCAGCATTTT
D gene: .; clone size: .; J gene: TRBJ1-2; V gene: TRBV2; CDR3 protein: CASSEARGNYGYTF; CDR3 DNA: TGTGCCAGCAGTGAAGCCAGGGGTAACTATGGCTACACCTTC
D gene: .; clone size: .; J gene: TRBJ1-5; V gene: TRBV28; CDR3 protein: CASRSSGNQPQHF; CDR3 DNA: TGTGCCAGCAGGTCCTCGGGCAATCAGCCCCAGCATTTT
D gene: .; clone size: once; J gene: TRBJ2-5; V gene: TRBV7-8; CDR3 protein: CATRSSVQETQYF; CDR3 DNA: TGTGCCACCCGCTCGAGCGTCCAAGAGACCCAGTACTTC
D gene: TRBD1; clone size: .; J gene: TRBJ1-1; V gene: TRBV14; CDR3 protein: CASSQRAGQGETEAFF; CDR3 DNA: TGTGCCAGCAGCCAGCGGGCGGGACAGGGTGAAACTGAAGCTTTCTTT
D gene: TRBD1; clone size: .; J gene: TRBJ1-5; V gene: TRBV2; CDR3 protein: CASSSPTGGPTSNQPQHF; CDR3 DNA: TGTGCCAGCAGTTCACCGACAGGGGGCCCTACTAGCAATCAGCCCCAGCATTTT
D gene: .; clone size: few; J gene: TRBJ2-2; V gene: TRBV7-8; CDR3 protein: CASSFVGGPSTGELFF; CDR3 DNA: TGTGCCAGCAGCTTCGTTGGAGGTCCGAGCACCGGGGAGCTGTTTTTT
D gene: TRBD1; clone size: .; J gene: TRBJ1-5; V gene: TRBV15; CDR3 protein: CATSRDRGWNQPQHF; CDR3 DNA: TGTGCCACCAGCAGGGACAGGGGTTGGAATCAGCCCCAGCATTTT
D gene: .; clone size: .; J gene: TRBJ2-1; V gene: TRBV15; CDR3 protein: CATSRQLGLYSEPNEQFF; CDR3 DNA: TGTGCCACCAGCAGACAATTGGGACTTTACTCGGAGCCCAATGAGCAGTTCTTC
D gene: .; clone size: .; J gene: TRBJ1-3; V gene: TRBV7-6; CDR3 protein: CASSAQTGYSGNTIYF; CDR3 DNA: TGTGCCAGCAGCGCCCAAACAGGGTACTCTGGAAACACCATATATTTT
D gene: .; clone size: .; J gene: TRBJ2-2; V gene: TRBV2; CDR3 protein: CASSMAGSYTGELFF; CDR3 DNA: TGTGCCAGCTCTATGGCGGGATCGTACACCGGGGAGCTGTTTTTT
D gene: .; clone size: .; J gene: TRBJ1-3; V gene: TRBV28; CDR3 protein: CASSRDNSGNTIYF; CDR3 DNA: TGTGCCAGCAGTCGGGACAACTCTGGAAACACCATATATTTT
D gene: .; clone size: .; J gene: TRBJ2-4; V gene: TRBV20-1; CDR3 protein: CSANKNIQYF; CDR3 DNA: TGCAGTGCCAACAAAAACATTCAGTACTTC
D gene: TRBD2; clone size: .; J gene: TRBJ2-1; V gene: TRBV24-1; CDR3 protein: CATSDPTSGGALYNEQFF; CDR3 DNA: TGTGCCACCAGTGATCCTACTAGCGGGGGGGCCCTCTACAATGAGCAGTTCTTC
D gene: TRBD1; clone size: .; J gene: TRBJ2-3; V gene: TRBV12-3/TRBV12-4; CDR3 protein: CASRDRGRTDTQYF; CDR3 DNA: TGTGCCAGCAGAGACAGGGGGCGTACAGATACGCAGTATTTT
D gene: .; clone size: few; J gene: TRBJ2-5; V gene: TRBV7-2; CDR3 protein: CASSLKGETQYF; CDR3 DNA: TGTGCCAGCAGCTTAAAAGGGGAGACCCAGTACTTC
D gene: .; clone size: .; J gene: TRBJ2-5; V gene: TRBV6-1; CDR3 protein: CASSPIQAPRSQETQYF; CDR3 DNA: TGTGCCAGCAGCCCCATACAGGCTCCGAGGAGTCAAGAGACCCAGTACTTC
D gene: .; clone size: .; J gene: TRBJ1-5; V gene: TRBV6-1; CDR3 protein: CASSATSGYPSNQPQHF; CDR3 DNA: TGTGCCAGCAGTGCCACGTCAGGGTACCCTAGCAATCAGCCCCAGCATTTT
D gene: .; clone size: .; J gene: TRBJ1-1; V gene: TRBV6-2/TRBV6-3; CDR3 protein: CASSYRNTEAFF; CDR3 DNA: TGTGCCAGCAGTTATAGGAACACTGAAGCTTTCTTT
D gene: .; clone size: .; J gene: TRBJ1-1; V gene: TRBV6-2/TRBV6-3; CDR3 protein: CASSYSAGLEAFF; CDR3 DNA: TGTGCCAGCAGTTACTCTGCAGGGCTTGAAGCTTTCTTT
D gene: .; clone size: .; J gene: TRBJ2-7; V gene: TRBV10-3; CDR3 protein: CAISEAVCEQYF; CDR3 DNA: TGTGCCATCAGTGAGGCAGTCTGCGAGCAGTACTTC
D gene: TRBD2; clone size: few; J gene: TRBJ2-3; V gene: TRBV20-1; CDR3 protein: CSARGTSGRTDTQYF; CDR3 DNA: TGCAGTGCTAGAGGGACTAGCGGGAGGACAGATACGCAGTATTTT
D gene: .; clone size: once; J gene: TRBJ1-1; V gene: TRBV6-1; CDR3 protein: CASTFRGNTEAFF; CDR3 DNA: TGTGCCAGCACCTTCAGGGGGAACACTGAAGCTTTCTTT
D gene: TRBD1; clone size: once; J gene: TRBJ1-6; V gene: TRBV5-1; CDR3 protein: CASSPGQGASSPLHF; CDR3 DNA: TGCGCCAGCAGCCCGGGACAGGGGGCGAGTTCACCCCTCCACTTT
D gene: .; clone size: .; J gene: TRBJ1-5; V gene: TRBV6-1; CDR3 protein: CASSGQLNQPQHF; CDR3 DNA: TGTGCCAGCAGTGGACAGCTCAATCAGCCCCAGCATTTT
D gene: .; clone size: .; J gene: TRBJ2-7; V gene: TRBV20-1; CDR3 protein: CSARDPNGGEQYF; CDR3 DNA: TGCAGTGCTAGAGATCCTAACGGAGGCGAGCAGTACTTC
D gene: TRBD2; clone size: .; J gene: TRBJ2-4; V gene: TRBV5-8; CDR3 protein: CASSKGLAATIHIQYF; CDR3 DNA: TGTGCCAGCAGCAAAGGACTAGCGGCGACAATTCACATTCAGTACTTC
D gene: TRBD1; clone size: .; J gene: TRBJ1-2; V gene: TRBV18; CDR3 protein: CASSPTRQGHGYTF; CDR3 DNA: TGTGCCAGCTCACCTACCCGACAGGGCCATGGCTACACCTTC
D gene: .; clone size: few; J gene: TRBJ1-2; V gene: TRBV10-2; CDR3 protein: CASSVADAYGYTF; CDR3 DNA: TGCGCCAGCAGTGTGGCAGATGCGTATGGCTACACCTTC
D gene: TRBD1; clone size: .; J gene: TRBJ2-7; V gene: TRBV7-9; CDR3 protein: CASSYATGDPEQYF; CDR3 DNA: TGTGCCAGCAGCTACGCGACAGGGGATCCCGAGCAGTACTTC
D gene: .; clone size: .; J gene: TRBJ2-3; V gene: TRBV15; CDR3 protein: CATSIGGSTDTQYF; CDR3 DNA: TGTGCCACCAGCATAGGGGGAAGCACAGATACGCAGTATTTT
D gene: TRBD2; clone size: few; J gene: TRBJ2-2; V gene: TRBV24-1; CDR3 protein: CATSDFKPLASGNTGELFF; CDR3 DNA: TGTGCCACCAGTGATTTTAAACCTTTGGCTAGCGGGAACACCGGGGAGCTGTTTTTT
D gene: TRBD1; clone size: .; J gene: TRBJ1-1; V gene: TRBV7-2; CDR3 protein: CASSPFPRQGLVTEAFF; CDR3 DNA: TGTGCCAGCAGCCCCTTCCCCCGACAGGGACTAGTCACTGAAGCTTTCTTT
D gene: TRBD2; clone size: .; J gene: TRBJ2-7; V gene: TRBV29-1; CDR3 protein: CSVEAGGLGEQYF; CDR3 DNA: TGCAGCGTTGAGGCGGGAGGGCTGGGCGAGCAGTACTTC
D gene: TRBD1; clone size: .; J gene: TRBJ1-5; V gene: TRBV20-1; CDR3 protein: CSALTGYQNQPQHF; CDR3 DNA: TGCAGTGCTCTGACAGGGTACCAGAATCAGCCCCAGCATTTT
D gene: .; clone size: .; J gene: TRBJ1-2; V gene: TRBV6-5; CDR3 protein: CASSYSHNGGVGYTF; CDR3 DNA: TGTGCCAGCAGTTACTCCCATAATGGTGGGGTTGGCTACACCTTC
D gene: TRBD2; clone size: .; J gene: TRBJ2-2; V gene: TRBV7-8; CDR3 protein: CASNLQTSGRLGELFF; CDR3 DNA: TGTGCCAGCAACCTACAAACTAGCGGGAGGCTCGGCGAGCTGTTTTTT
D gene: .; clone size: .; J gene: TRBJ1-1; V gene: TRBV5-4; CDR3 protein: CASSVGNVDTEAFF; CDR3 DNA: TGTGCCAGCAGCGTCGGGAATGTGGACACTGAAGCTTTCTTT
D gene: .; clone size: .; J gene: TRBJ1-5; V gene: TRBV7-6; CDR3 protein: CASSPIGRANQPQHF; CDR3 DNA: TGTGCCAGCAGCCCAATAGGGAGGGCCAATCAGCCCCAGCATTTT
D gene: .; clone size: .; J gene: TRBJ2-7; V gene: TRBV21-1; CDR3 protein: CASSPQEDYEQYF; CDR3 DNA: TGTGCCAGCAGCCCACAGGAGGACTACGAGCAGTACTTC
D gene: .; clone size: .; J gene: TRBJ1-5; V gene: TRBV6-5; CDR3 protein: CASSSRLGEGNQPQHF; CDR3 DNA: TGTGCCAGCAGTTCCCGTCTGGGGGAAGGCAATCAGCCCCAGCATTTT
D gene: TRBD1; clone size: .; J gene: TRBJ1-5; V gene: TRBV20-1; CDR3 protein: CSATPGTGYSNQPQHF; CDR3 DNA: TGCAGTGCTACTCCCGGGACAGGGTATAGCAATCAGCCCCAGCATTTT
D gene: .; clone size: .; J gene: TRBJ2-1; V gene: TRBV5-1; CDR3 protein: CASSLAGSGYNEQFF; CDR3 DNA: TGCGCCAGCAGCTTGGCCGGTTCCGGCTACAATGAGCAGTTCTTC